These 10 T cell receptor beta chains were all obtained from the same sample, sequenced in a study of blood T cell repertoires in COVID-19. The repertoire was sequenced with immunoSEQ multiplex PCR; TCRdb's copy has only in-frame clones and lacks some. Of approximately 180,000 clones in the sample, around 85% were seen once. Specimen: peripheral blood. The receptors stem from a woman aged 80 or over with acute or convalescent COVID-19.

The CDR3 DNA sequence: TGCAGCGGATCAGGGTCCCCTAATGAAAAACTGTTTTTT. Its translation: CSGSGSPNEKLFF. This sequence joins TRBV29-1 and TRBJ1-4, with D possibly being TRBD1 (5 bases). This CDR3 has 13 residues. V was pared by 7 bases and J by 3 bases, with 12 bases between. Germline loops: CDR1 SQVTM, CDR2 ANQGSEA.

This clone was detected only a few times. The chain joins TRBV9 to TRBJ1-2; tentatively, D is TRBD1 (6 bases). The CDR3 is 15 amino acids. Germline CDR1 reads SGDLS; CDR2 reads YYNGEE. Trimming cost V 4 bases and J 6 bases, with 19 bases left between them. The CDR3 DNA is TGTGCCAGCAGCTTGACCGACAGGAACGCTCATGGCTACACCTTC. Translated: CASSLTDRNAHGYTF. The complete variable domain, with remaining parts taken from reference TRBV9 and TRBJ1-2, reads DSGVTQTPKHLITATGQRVTLRCSPRSGDLSVYWYQQSLDQGLQFLIQYYNGEERAKGNILERFSAQQFPDLHSELNLSSLELGDSALYFCASSLTDRNAHGYTFGSGTRLTVV.

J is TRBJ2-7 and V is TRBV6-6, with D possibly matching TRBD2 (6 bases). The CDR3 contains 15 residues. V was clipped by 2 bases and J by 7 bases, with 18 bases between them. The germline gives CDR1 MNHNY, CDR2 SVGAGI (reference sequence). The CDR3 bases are TGTGCCAGCAGTTACGGCGCGGGGACCTTAAGAGAGCAGTACTTC. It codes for CASSYGAGTLREQYF.

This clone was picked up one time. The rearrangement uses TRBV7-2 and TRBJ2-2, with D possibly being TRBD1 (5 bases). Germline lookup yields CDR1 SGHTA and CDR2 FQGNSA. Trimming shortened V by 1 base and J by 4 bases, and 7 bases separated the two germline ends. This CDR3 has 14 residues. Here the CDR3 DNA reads TGTGCCAGCAGCTTAGGACAGACCACCGGGGAGCTGTTTTTT. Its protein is CASSLGQTTGELFF.

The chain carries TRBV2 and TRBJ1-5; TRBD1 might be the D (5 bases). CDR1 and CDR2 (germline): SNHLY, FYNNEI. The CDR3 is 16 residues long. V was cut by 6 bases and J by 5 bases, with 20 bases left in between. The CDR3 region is CASSSKQVILDQPQHF. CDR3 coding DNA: TGTGCCAGCAGCTCAAAACAGGTTATTTTAGATCAGCCCCAGCATTTT.

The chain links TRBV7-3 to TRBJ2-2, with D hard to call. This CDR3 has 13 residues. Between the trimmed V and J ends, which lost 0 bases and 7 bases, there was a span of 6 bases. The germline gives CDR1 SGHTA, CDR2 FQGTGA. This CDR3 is CASSLTPGGELFF. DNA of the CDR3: TGTGCCAGCAGCTTAACGCCCGGCGGGGAGCTGTTTTTT.

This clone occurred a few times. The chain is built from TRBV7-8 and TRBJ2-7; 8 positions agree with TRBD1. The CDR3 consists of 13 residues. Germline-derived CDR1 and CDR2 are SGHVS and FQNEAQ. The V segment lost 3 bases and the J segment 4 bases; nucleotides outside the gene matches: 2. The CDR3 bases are TGTGCCAGCAGCTTCGGACAGGGTTACGAGCAGTACTTC. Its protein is CASSFGQGYEQYF.

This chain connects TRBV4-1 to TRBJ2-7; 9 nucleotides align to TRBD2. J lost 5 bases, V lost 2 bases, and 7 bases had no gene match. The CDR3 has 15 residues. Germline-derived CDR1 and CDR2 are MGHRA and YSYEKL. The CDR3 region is CASSQQTSGFHEQYF. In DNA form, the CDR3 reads TGCGCCAGCAGCCAACAGACTAGCGGTTTCCACGAGCAGTACTTC.

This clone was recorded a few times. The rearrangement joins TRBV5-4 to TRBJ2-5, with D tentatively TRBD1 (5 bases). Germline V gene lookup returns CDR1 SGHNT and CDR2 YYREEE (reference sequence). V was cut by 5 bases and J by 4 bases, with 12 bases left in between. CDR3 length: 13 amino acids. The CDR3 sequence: CASRSSQGETQYF. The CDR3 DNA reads TGTGCCAGCAGAAGCTCCCAGGGAGAGACCCAGTACTTC.

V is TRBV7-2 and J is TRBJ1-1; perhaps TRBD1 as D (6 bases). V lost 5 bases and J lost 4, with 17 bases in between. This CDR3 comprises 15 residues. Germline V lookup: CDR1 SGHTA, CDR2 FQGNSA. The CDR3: CASSTGGARGTEAFF. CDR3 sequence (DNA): TGTGCCAGCAGCACCGGGGGGGCACGGGGCACTGAAGCTTTCTTT.